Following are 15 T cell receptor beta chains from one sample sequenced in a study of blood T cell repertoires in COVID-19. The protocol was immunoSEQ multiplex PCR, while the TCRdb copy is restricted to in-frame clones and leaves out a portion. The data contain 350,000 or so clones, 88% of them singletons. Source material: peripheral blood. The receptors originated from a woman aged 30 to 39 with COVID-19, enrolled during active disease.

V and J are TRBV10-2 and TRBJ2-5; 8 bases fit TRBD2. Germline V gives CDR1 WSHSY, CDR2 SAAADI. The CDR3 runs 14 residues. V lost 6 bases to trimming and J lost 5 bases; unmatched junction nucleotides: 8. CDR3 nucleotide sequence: TGCGCCAGCAGCTGGACCGGCGGGGGGGAGACCCAGTACTTC. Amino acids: CASSWTGGGETQYF.

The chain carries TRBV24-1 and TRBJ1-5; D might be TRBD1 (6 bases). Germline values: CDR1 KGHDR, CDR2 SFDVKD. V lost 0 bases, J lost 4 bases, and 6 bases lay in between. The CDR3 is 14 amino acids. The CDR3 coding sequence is TGTGCCACCAGTGATTTGGGACAGAATCAGCCCCAGCATTTT. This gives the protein CATSDLGQNQPQHF.

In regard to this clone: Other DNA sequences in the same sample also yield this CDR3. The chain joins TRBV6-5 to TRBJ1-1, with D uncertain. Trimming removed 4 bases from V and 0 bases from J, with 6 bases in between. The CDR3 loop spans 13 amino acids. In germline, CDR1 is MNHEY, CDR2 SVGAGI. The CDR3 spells CASSLTVNTEAFF. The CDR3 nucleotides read TGTGCCAGCAGTTTAACAGTGAACACTGAAGCTTTCTTT.

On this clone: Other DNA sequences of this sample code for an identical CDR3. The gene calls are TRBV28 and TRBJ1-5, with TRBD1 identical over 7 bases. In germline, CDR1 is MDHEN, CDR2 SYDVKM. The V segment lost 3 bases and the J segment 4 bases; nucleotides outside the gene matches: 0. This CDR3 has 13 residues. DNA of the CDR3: TGTGCCAGCAGTTTGGACAGGAATCAGCCCCAGCATTTT. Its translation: CASSLDRNQPQHF.

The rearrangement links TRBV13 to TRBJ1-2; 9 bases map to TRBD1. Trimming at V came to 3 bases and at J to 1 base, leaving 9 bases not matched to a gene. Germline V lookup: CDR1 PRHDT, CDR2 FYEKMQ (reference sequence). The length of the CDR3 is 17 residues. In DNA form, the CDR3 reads TGTGCCAGCAGCTTCGGGGACAGGGCAGATCTTAACTATGGCTACACCTTC. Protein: CASSFGDRADLNYGYTF.

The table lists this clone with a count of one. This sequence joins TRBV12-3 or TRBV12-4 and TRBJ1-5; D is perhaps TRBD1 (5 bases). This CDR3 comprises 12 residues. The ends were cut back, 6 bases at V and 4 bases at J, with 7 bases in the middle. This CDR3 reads CASSQGNQPQHF. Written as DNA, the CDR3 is TGTGCCAGCAGCCAGGGAAATCAGCCCCAGCATTTT.

CDR3 loop: CASSQSKLTSNEQFF. The CDR3 bases are TGTGCCAGCAGCCAATCAAAACTAACCTCCAATGAGCAGTTCTTC. V and J are TRBV3-1 (or the pseudogene TRBV3-2) and TRBJ2-1; D uncertain. The ends were cut back, 2 bases at V and 6 bases at J, with 14 bases in the middle. CDR1 is LGHDT and CDR2 is YNNKEL in the germline V gene (reference sequence). The CDR3 has 15 residues.

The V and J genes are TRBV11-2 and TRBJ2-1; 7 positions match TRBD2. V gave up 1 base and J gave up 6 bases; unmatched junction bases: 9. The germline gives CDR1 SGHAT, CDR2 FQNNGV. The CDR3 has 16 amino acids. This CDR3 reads CASSLGRGVSLNEQFF. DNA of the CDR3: TGTGCCAGCAGCTTAGGACGGGGGGTTAGCCTCAATGAGCAGTTCTTC.

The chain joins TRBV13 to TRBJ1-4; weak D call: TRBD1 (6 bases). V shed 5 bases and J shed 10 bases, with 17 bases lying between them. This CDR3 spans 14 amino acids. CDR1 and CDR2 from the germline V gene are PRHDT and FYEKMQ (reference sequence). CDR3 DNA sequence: TGTGCCAGCAGCCCGTCACTGGGGGCGGGAAAACTGTTTTTT. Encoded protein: CASSPSLGAGKLFF.

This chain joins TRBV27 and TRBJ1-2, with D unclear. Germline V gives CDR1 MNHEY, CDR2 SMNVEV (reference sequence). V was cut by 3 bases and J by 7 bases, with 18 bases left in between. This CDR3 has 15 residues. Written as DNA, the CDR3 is TGTGCCAGCAGTTTCGACACAGCCGGCGCAGGTGGCTACACCTTC. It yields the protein CASSFDTAGAGGYTF.

Here the CDR3 reads CASSEALRGQGRGGYTF. The CDR3 DNA follows: TGTGCCAGCAGTGAAGCGCTTCGAGGACAGGGACGTGGAGGCTACACCTTC. The V call is TRBV2, the J call TRBJ1-2; 8 bases are shared with TRBD1. The germline V gene has CDR1 SNHLY and CDR2 FYNNEI. Germline trimming cut 0 bases from V and 8 bases from J; bases unmatched to any gene: 14. This CDR3 is built from 17 residues.

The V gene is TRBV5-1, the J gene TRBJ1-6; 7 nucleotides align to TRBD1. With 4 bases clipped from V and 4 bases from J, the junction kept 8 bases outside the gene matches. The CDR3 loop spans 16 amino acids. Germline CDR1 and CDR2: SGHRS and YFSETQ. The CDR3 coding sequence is TGCGCCAGCAGCCCCCAGGGGGACAGATATAATTCACCCCTCCACTTT. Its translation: CASSPQGDRYNSPLHF.

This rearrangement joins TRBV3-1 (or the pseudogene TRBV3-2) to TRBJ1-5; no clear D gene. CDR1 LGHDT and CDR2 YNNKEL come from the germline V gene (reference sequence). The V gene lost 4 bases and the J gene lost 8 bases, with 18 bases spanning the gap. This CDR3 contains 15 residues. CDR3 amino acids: CASSPFLGPGEPQHF. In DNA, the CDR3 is TGTGCCAGCAGCCCGTTTTTGGGCCCGGGAGAGCCCCAGCATTTT.

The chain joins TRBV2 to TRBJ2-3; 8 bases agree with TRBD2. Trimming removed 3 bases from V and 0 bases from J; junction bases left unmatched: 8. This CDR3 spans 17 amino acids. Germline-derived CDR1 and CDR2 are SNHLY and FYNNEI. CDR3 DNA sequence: TGTGCCAGCAGTGATCCCCAGCGGGGGCCGAGCACAGATACGCAGTATTTT. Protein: CASSDPQRGPSTDTQYF.

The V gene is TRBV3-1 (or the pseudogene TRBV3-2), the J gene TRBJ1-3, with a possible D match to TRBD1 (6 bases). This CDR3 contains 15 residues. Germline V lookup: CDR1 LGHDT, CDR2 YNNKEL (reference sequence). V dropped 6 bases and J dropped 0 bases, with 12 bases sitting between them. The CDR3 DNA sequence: TGTGCCAGCAGGAAATCAGGGGCCTCTGGAAACACCATATATTTT. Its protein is CASRKSGASGNTIYF.